Below, one T cell receptor beta chain is given with its context. Its antigen is as yet unknown. CDR1 and CDR2 (germline): SGHTA, FQGNSA. The CDR3 loop spans 15 amino acids. With 2 bases removed from V and 3 bases from J, the gap between germline ends came to 11 bases. TCRdb itself ran the 5' RACE reads through MiXCR, one entry per CDR3 protein. This table holds a few hundred thousand distinct CDR3 sequences, 2.5% to 3.5% found once. The source of the sample is a study of T cells after yellow fever vaccination. The study's findings and limits: Peak timing came faster in the weaker secondary response, day 5 versus 15.

The sequenced sample was CD4+ T cells sorted from PBMCs, obtained 10 days after the yellow fever booster vaccination. This clonotype was sampled from a man aged 18 to 30 who received the YFV17D yellow fever vaccine. The genes are TRBV7-2 and TRBJ1-3; perhaps TRBD1 as D (6 bases). The CDR3 loop is CASSLWGAVGNTIYF. In DNA form, the CDR3 reads TGTGCCAGCAGCTTATGGGGGGCGGTTGGAAACACCATATATTTT.